This is a list of T cell receptor beta chains from one sample in a study of vaccination effects on CD4 cells after COVID-19. Clones were sequenced by immunoSEQ multiplex PCR, and TCRdb holds only the in-frame ones, with some missing. This table holds some 47,000 clones, roughly two thirds found once. No antigen has been assigned to these receptors. The material was CD4+ T cells from PBMCs cultured without peptide, obtained after COVID-19 vaccination. The receptors come from a human donor who received a COVID-19 vaccine. The CDR3 runs from the conserved cysteine through the conserved F or W. The order of the fields is J gene, V gene, D gene, CDR3 protein, CDR3 DNA. D genes are given only for firm matches.

j_gene: TRBJ2-1; v_gene: TRBV5-1; d_gene: TRBD2; CDR3aa: CASSLAGLVYNEQFF; CDR3nt: TGCGCCAGCAGCTTGGCTGGACTAGTCTACAATGAGCAGTTCTTC
j_gene: TRBJ1-6; v_gene: TRBV5-1; d_gene: TRBD1; CDR3aa: CASSFEQGLPLHF; CDR3nt: TGCGCCAGCAGCTTTGAACAGGGGTTACCCCTCCACTTT
j_gene: TRBJ2-3; v_gene: TRBV5-4; d_gene: NA; CDR3aa: CASSFGSTDTQYF; CDR3nt: TGTGCCAGCAGCTTCGGGAGCACAGATACGCAGTATTTT
j_gene: TRBJ2-1; v_gene: TRBV3-1/TRBV3-2; d_gene: NA; CDR3aa: CASFGPSDEQFF; CDR3nt: TGTGCCAGCTTCGGACCTTCCGATGAGCAGTTCTTC
j_gene: TRBJ1-1; v_gene: TRBV18; d_gene: TRBD1; CDR3aa: CASSPTPLPGQGGTEAFF; CDR3nt: TGTGCCAGCTCACCGACCCCATTACCGGGACAGGGAGGCACTGAAGCTTTCTTT
j_gene: TRBJ2-5; v_gene: TRBV5-1; d_gene: NA; CDR3aa: CASSSTVHADQETQYF; CDR3nt: TGCGCCAGCAGCTCCACGGTGCATGCGGACCAAGAGACCCAGTACTTC
j_gene: TRBJ2-5; v_gene: TRBV18; d_gene: NA; CDR3aa: CASSPGNQETQYF; CDR3nt: TGTGCCAGCTCACCAGGCAACCAAGAGACCCAGTACTTC
j_gene: TRBJ1-5; v_gene: TRBV19; d_gene: TRBD1; CDR3aa: CASSASYRGLRNQPQHF; CDR3nt: TGTGCCAGTAGTGCTTCTTACAGGGGGCTACGGAATCAGCCCCAGCATTTT
j_gene: TRBJ2-1; v_gene: TRBV19; d_gene: NA; CDR3aa: CASSIGVGRGTYNEQFF; CDR3nt: TGTGCCAGTAGTATTGGGGTTGGGAGGGGGACCTACAATGAGCAGTTCTTC
j_gene: TRBJ2-2; v_gene: TRBV10-1; d_gene: NA; CDR3aa: CASTQGGDTGELFF; CDR3nt: TGCGCCAGCACCCAGGGCGGCGACACCGGGGAGCTGTTTTTT
j_gene: TRBJ2-7; v_gene: TRBV12-3/TRBV12-4; d_gene: TRBD1; CDR3aa: CASSSQGVKYF; CDR3nt: TGTGCCAGCAGTTCCCAGGGGGTTAAGTACTTC
j_gene: TRBJ1-2; v_gene: TRBV2; d_gene: NA; CDR3aa: CASSALYGYTF; CDR3nt: TGTGCCAGCAGTGCTCTATATGGCTACACCTTC